Following are 27 T cell receptor beta chains from one sample sequenced in a study of OX40 agonist ivuxolimab in advanced cancers. Only in-frame clones appear in the TCRdb table, and some are missing; sequencing was by immunoSEQ multiplex PCR. The sample yields about 110,000 clones, approximately 90% seen once. The source was CD4+ or CD8+ T cells sorted from blood, collected in a trial of the OX40 agonist ivuxolimab. These receptor sequences come from an adult with an advanced solid tumor such as melanoma, head and neck, liver or kidney cancer.

The chain carries TRBV28 and TRBJ2-3, with TRBD2 matching 15 bases. The V segment lost 4 bases and the J segment 3 bases; nucleotides outside the gene matches: 14. The CDR3 consists of 20 residues. Germline V gene data show CDR1 as MDHEN and CDR2 as SYDVKM. This CDR3 is CASSSPSRTSGRAGTDTQYF. As DNA, the CDR3 is TGTGCCAGCAGTTCCCCCTCCCGGACTAGCGGGAGGGCCGGGACAGATACGCAGTATTTT. Full variable domain (rest looked up from reference TRBV28 and TRBJ2-3): DVKVTQSSRYLVKRTGEKVFLECVQDMDHENMFWYRQDPGLGLRLIYFSYDVKMKEKGDIPEGYSVSREKKERFSLILESASTNQTSMYLCASSSPSRTSGRAGTDTQYFGPGTRLTVL.

The chain employs TRBV10-3 and TRBJ2-3; 11 bases map to TRBD2. The CDR3 contains 17 residues. J was trimmed by 4 bases and V by 5 bases; bases with no gene match: 11. Germline values: CDR1 ENHRY, CDR2 SYGVKD. The CDR3 reads CAISPPGLAAGADTQYF. Written as DNA, the CDR3 is TGTGCCATCAGTCCCCCGGGACTAGCGGCTGGGGCAGATACGCAGTATTTT.

The V and J genes are TRBV11-1 and TRBJ2-7; a possible D gene is TRBD1 (6 bases). V was trimmed by 5 bases and J by 0 bases, leaving 11 bases between them. Germline lookup yields CDR1 SGHAT and CDR2 FQDESV (reference sequence). The CDR3 extends over 14 amino acids. The CDR3 sequence: CASSPRDISYEQYF. CDR3 coding DNA: TGTGCCAGCAGCCCCAGGGACATCTCCTACGAGCAGTACTTC. The whole variable domain, remainder taken from reference TRBV11-1 and TRBJ2-7, is EAEVAQSPRYKITEKSQAVAFWCDPISGHATLYWYRQILGQGPELLVQFQDESVVDDSQLPKDRFSAERLKGVDSTLKIQPAELGDSAMYLCASSPRDISYEQYFGPGTRLTVT.

This chain connects TRBV5-6 to TRBJ1-3; no clear D. Germline V gene sequence: CDR1 SGHDT, CDR2 YYEEEE. Trimming shortened V by 2 bases and J by 1 base, and 7 bases separated the two germline ends. This CDR3 has 14 residues. CDR3 bases: TGTGCCAGCAGCTTTGCCCCTTCTGGAAACACCATATATTTT. Amino acids: CASSFAPSGNTIYF.

This chain uses TRBV7-2 with TRBJ2-2; D remains unclear. CDR1 SGHTA and CDR2 FQGNSA come from the germline V gene. V was cut by 3 bases and J by 1 base, with 3 bases left in between. The CDR3 contains 13 residues. This CDR3 reads CASSFVNTGELFF. In nucleotides, the CDR3 is TGTGCCAGCAGCTTCGTGAACACCGGGGAGCTGTTTTTT.

There are a few counts of this clone. For the CDR3, the DNA is TGTGCCAGCAGTTCCTCAGACAGGACCACTTTGTTTTTT. This sequence encodes CASSSSDRTTLFF. The chain recombines TRBV28 with TRBJ1-4; tentatively, D is TRBD1 (6 bases). The length of the CDR3 is 13 residues. V gave up 4 bases and J gave up 15 bases, with 18 bases separating them. Germline V gene lookup returns CDR1 MDHEN and CDR2 SYDVKM.

The rearrangement joins TRBV7-2 to TRBJ2-3; no reliable D call. The germline V gene encodes CDR1 SGHTA and CDR2 FQGNSA. The CDR3 contains 11 residues. Between the trimmed V and J ends, which lost 5 bases and 5 bases, there was a span of 5 bases. The CDR3 region has the DNA TGTGCCAGCAGCGTCGGAGATACGCAGTATTTT. This translates into CASSVGDTQYF.

The chain combines TRBV11-2 with TRBJ2-2; D might be TRBD2 (5 bases). The CDR3 totals 12 residues. From germline, CDR1 is SGHAT and CDR2 FQNNGV. V lost 3 bases to trimming and J lost 6 bases, with 5 bases between them. The CDR3 DNA follows: TGTGCCAGCAGCTTTAGCGCCGGGGAGCTGTTTTTT. Translating gives CASSFSAGELFF.

The chain carries TRBV7-3 and TRBJ2-1; 12 bases align to TRBD1. J lost 5 bases, V lost 0 bases, and 8 bases had no gene match. The CDR3 is 18 amino acids. Germline CDR1 SGHTA, CDR2 FQGTGA. The CDR3 nucleotides are TGTGCCAGCAGCTTAACCCCCCCCGGGACAGGGGGCAACAATGAGCAGTTCTTC. Translation gives CASSLTPPGTGGNNEQFF.

This clone was detected only once. The CDR3 sequence is CACLAGGGGELFF. In DNA, the CDR3 is TGTGCCTGCCTAGCGGGAGGGGGCGGGGAGCTGTTTTTT. V usage is TRBV30 and J usage is TRBJ2-2; 12 bases line up with TRBD2. Trimming at V came to 6 bases and at J to 7 bases, leaving 3 bases not matched to a gene. From germline, CDR1 is GTSNPN and CDR2 SVGIG (reference sequence). This CDR3 is built from 13 residues.

This clone was seen only a few times. The rearrangement uses TRBV28 and TRBJ1-2; D possibly corresponds to TRBD1 (6 bases). The CDR3 has 13 residues. Trimming took 5 bases from V and 0 from J, leaving 7 bases between them. Germline V gene lookup returns CDR1 MDHEN and CDR2 SYDVKM. CDR3 residues: CASSPGANYGYTF. CDR3 nucleotides: TGTGCCAGCAGTCCAGGGGCTAACTATGGCTACACCTTC.

The V and J genes are TRBV30 and TRBJ1-2; TRBD1 agrees at 8 bases. Germline CDR1 and CDR2: GTSNPN and SVGIG (reference sequence). The CDR3 covers 12 residues. With V trimmed by 5 bases and J by 7 bases, 6 bases remained unmatched. The DNA for the CDR3 is TGTGCCTGGGAAGGACAGGGTCGTGGCTACACCTTC. Translation: CAWEGQGRGYTF. The full variable domain, its missing parts supplied by reference TRBV30 and TRBJ1-2, is SQTIHQWPATLVQPVGSPLSLECTVEGTSNPNLYWYRQAAGRGLQLLFYSVGIGQISSEVPQNLSASRPQDRQFILSSKKLLLSDSGFYLCAWEGQGRGYTFGSGTRLTVV.

This clone has only one observation. The chain is built from TRBV7-3 and TRBJ1-2; weak D call: TRBD1 (5 bases). The CDR3 has 15 residues. In germline, CDR1 is SGHTA, CDR2 FQGTGA. Trimming removed 1 base at V and 4 bases at J, with 13 bases between. In DNA form, the CDR3 reads TGTGCCAGCAGCTTAATAGGGGCAGGCAGCTATGGCTACACCTTC. Residues: CASSLIGAGSYGYTF.

The chain uses TRBV11-2 and TRBJ2-7; 12 bases line up with TRBD2. The J segment lost 6 bases and the V segment lost 5 bases, leaving 5 bases of the junction unmatched. The germline V gene has CDR1 SGHAT and CDR2 FQNNGV. The CDR3 runs to 14 residues. The CDR3 DNA reads as TGTGCCAGCAGCCCCAGACTAGCGGGAGCCGAGCAGTACTTC. This gives the protein CASSPRLAGAEQYF.

The chain combines TRBV6-4 with TRBJ1-4; D is undetermined. Trimming took off 5 bases at V and 2 bases at J, with 12 bases between the two ends. Per the germline V gene, CDR1 is MRHNA and CDR2 is SNTAGT. This CDR3 spans 15 amino acids. CDR3 nucleotide sequence: TGTGCCAGCAGTCGGACTGGCCGGACTAATGAAAAACTGTTTTTT. It translates to CASSRTGRTNEKLFF.

The chain combines TRBV28 with TRBJ2-7; possibly TRBD1 for D (6 bases). V lost 6 bases and J 3 bases, leaving 12 bases between the germline ends. CDR3 size: 13 residues. In germline, CDR1 is MDHEN, CDR2 SYDVKM. CDR3: CASRRTAVYEQYF. CDR3 in DNA: TGTGCCAGCAGACGGACAGCAGTCTACGAGCAGTACTTC.

V is TRBV7-8 and J is TRBJ2-7; the D is unclear. There are 16 residues in the CDR3. Trimming cost V 3 bases and J 1 base, with 16 bases left between them. Germline V lookup: CDR1 SGHVS, CDR2 FQNEAQ. This CDR3 reads CASSFRAKPGSYEQYF. CDR3 coding DNA: TGTGCCAGCAGCTTCCGGGCCAAACCAGGATCCTACGAGCAGTACTTC.

The chain carries TRBV19 and TRBJ2-1, with 10 nucleotides matching TRBD1. V was clipped by 3 bases and J by 8 bases; unmatched bases: 4. The CDR3 covers 14 residues. The germline CDR1 and CDR2 sequences are LNHDA and SQIVND (reference sequence). In DNA form, the CDR3 reads TGTGCCAGTAGTATGACAGGGGGCGTTTATGAGCAGTTCTTC. Translating gives CASSMTGGVYEQFF.

J is TRBJ1-5 and V is TRBV2; no clear D gene. In germline, CDR1 is SNHLY, CDR2 FYNNEI. This CDR3 region has 13 residues. Trimming left V 7 bases short and J 4 bases short, with 11 bases between. The CDR3 DNA reads as TGTGCCAGCAAAGGCCCCAATAATCAGCCCCAGCATTTT. This encodes CASKGPNNQPQHF.

V and J are TRBV28 and TRBJ1-4, with 10 bases aligning to TRBD1. Germline lookup yields CDR1 MDHEN and CDR2 SYDVKM. V lost 8 bases, J lost 0 bases, and 3 bases stayed unmatched. The CDR3 sequence is 15 residues long. Here the CDR3 reads CASAGTGATNEKLFF. CDR3 DNA: TGTGCCAGCGCCGGGACAGGGGCAACTAATGAAAAACTGTTTTTT.

The CDR3, as DNA: TGTGCCAGCAGTTTATCCCGTGGGCTAGCGGGGACCTACGAGCAGTACTTC. Protein product: CASSLSRGLAGTYEQYF. The rearrangement uses TRBV27 and TRBJ2-7; 9 nucleotides line up with TRBD2. The length of the CDR3 is 17 residues. Germline V gene data show CDR1 as MNHEY and CDR2 as SMNVEV (reference sequence). J gave up 2 bases and V 0 bases, and 8 bases lay outside the gene matches.

The chain recombines TRBV9 with TRBJ2-5, with D perhaps TRBD2 (5 bases). From germline, CDR1 is SGDLS and CDR2 YYNGEE. This CDR3 has 15 residues. V lost 0 bases and J lost 5, with 14 bases in between. DNA of the CDR3: TGTGCCAGCAGCGTAGACTCGGCTAGCCGGGAGACCCAGTACTTC. Protein product: CASSVDSASRETQYF.

The chain is built from TRBV10-3 and TRBJ2-7; 8 nucleotides agree with TRBD2. The CDR3 sequence is 15 residues long. V trimming: 5 bases; J trimming: 2 bases; junction bases outside the gene matches: 8. From germline, CDR1 is ENHRY and CDR2 SYGVKD. CDR3 protein: CAISLNGREAYEQYF. The CDR3 DNA is TGTGCCATCAGTCTAAACGGGAGGGAGGCCTACGAGCAGTACTTC.

The rearrangement links TRBV11-2 to TRBJ1-5; D is perhaps TRBD1 (5 bases). Germline V gives CDR1 SGHAT, CDR2 FQNNGV. CDR3 size: 14 residues. V shed 5 bases and J shed 5 bases, with 13 bases lying between them. The CDR3 sequence is CASSPGTRDQPQHF. CDR3 in DNA: TGTGCCAGCAGCCCCGGGACCCGGGATCAGCCCCAGCATTTT.

The genes are TRBV6-5 and TRBJ2-7; the D is unclear. The CDR3 consists of 13 residues. V lost 8 bases to trimming and J lost 1 base, with 12 bases between them. The germline CDR1 and CDR2 sequences are MNHEY and SVGAGI. CDR3 in amino acids: CASGRAGSYEQYF. CDR3 coding DNA: TGTGCCAGCGGTCGGGCCGGTTCCTACGAGCAGTACTTC.

The V gene is TRBV9, the J gene TRBJ1-1; perhaps TRBD1 as D (6 bases). CDR1 is SGDLS and CDR2 is YYNGEE in the germline V gene. This CDR3 is 14 amino acids long. V was clipped by 0 bases and J by 7 bases, with 13 bases between them. The CDR3 reads CASSVGSGVNEAFF. The CDR3 coding sequence is TGTGCCAGCAGCGTAGGGTCAGGGGTGAATGAAGCTTTCTTT.

V and J are TRBV30 and TRBJ1-2, with D perhaps matching TRBD1 (6 bases). CDR1 is GTSNPN, CDR2 SVGIG, per germline (reference sequence). The CDR3 is made up of 14 amino acids. V was shortened by 8 bases and J by 0 bases, with 16 bases between the two germline ends. In DNA form, the CDR3 reads TGTGCCCGAGAGAGGGGGGCAACTAACTATGGCTACACCTTC. Protein sequence: CARERGATNYGYTF. The complete variable domain, with remaining parts taken from reference TRBV30 and TRBJ1-2, reads SQTIHQWPATLVQPVGSPLSLECTVEGTSNPNLYWYRQAAGRGLQLLFYSVGIGQISSEVPQNLSASRPQDRQFILSSKKLLLSDSGFYLCARERGATNYGYTFGSGTRLTVV.